This T cell receptor (beta chain) originates from a study of blood T cell repertoires in COVID-19. At the level of the study: COVID-19 samples collected from the United States, Italy and Spain covered acute and convalescent phases. T cells, B-cell-depleted T cells, or PBMCs supplied cDNA or gDNA.

Germline V gene lookup returns CDR1 SGDLS and CDR2 YYNGEE. This CDR3 has 15 amino acids. The V end lost 0 bases, the J end lost 10 bases, and 17 bases lay between the germline ends. Original data processing: How many nucleated cells were present was estimated from reference gene primer amplification. Libraries were prepared by immunoSEQ multiplex PCR; TCRdb keeps only in-frame clonotypes and omits some of them. V and J calls and clone size follow that table, whereas D and trimming were derived from the DNA. The data contain roughly 150,000 clones, around 80% of them singletons. Sequencing was performed on peripheral blood. The chain has TRBV9 and TRBJ1-5, with a possible D match to TRBD1 (5 bases). The source of this sequence is a woman between 50 and 59 years old with acute or convalescent COVID-19. The CDR3 region has the DNA TGTGCCAGCAGCGTAGATGGAACAGGCCACGTTCCCCAGCATTTT. As protein: CASSVDGTGHVPQHF.